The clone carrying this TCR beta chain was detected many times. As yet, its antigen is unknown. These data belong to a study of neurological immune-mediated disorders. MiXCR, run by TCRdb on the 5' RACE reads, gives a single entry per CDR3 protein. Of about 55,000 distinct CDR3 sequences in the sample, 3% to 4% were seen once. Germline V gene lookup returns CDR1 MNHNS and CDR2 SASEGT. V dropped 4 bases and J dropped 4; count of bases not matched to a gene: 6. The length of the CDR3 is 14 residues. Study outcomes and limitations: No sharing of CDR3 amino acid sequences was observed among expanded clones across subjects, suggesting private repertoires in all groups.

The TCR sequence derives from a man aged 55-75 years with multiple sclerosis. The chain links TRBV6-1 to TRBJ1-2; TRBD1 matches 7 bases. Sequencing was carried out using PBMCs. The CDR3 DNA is TGTGCCAGCAGTGTCGGGACAGTCGCCTATGGCTACACCTTC. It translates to CASSVGTVAYGYTF.